One sample yielded the 5 T cell receptor beta chains listed below, sequenced in a study of Graves' ophthalmopathy and Graves' hyperthyroidism. Researchers took RNA transcripts and amplified TCR beta CDR3 regions from them. First-round RT-PCR used HTBI primers; second-round multiplex PCR followed. MiXCR was run by TCRdb on the multiplex PCR reads, yielding one entry per CDR3 protein. The repertoire holds about 380,000 distinct CDR3 sequences, with roughly 14% as singletons. What was sequenced was peripheral blood. The receptors were sampled from a young woman with stable Graves' hyperthyroidism.

This clonotype was detected ten times or more. V gene TRBV11-2 combines with J gene TRBJ1-3, with 9 bases lining up with TRBD1. V gave up 5 bases and J gave up 2 bases; unmatched junction bases: 7. The CDR3 extends over 16 amino acids. Germline V gene data show CDR1 as SGHAT and CDR2 as FQNNGV. In nucleotides, the CDR3 is TGTGCCAGCAGCCAACCGGGACAGGGTGCTGGAAACACCATATATTTT. Residues: CASSQPGQGAGNTIYF.

This clonotype has a count of ten or more. The chain couples TRBV12-3 or TRBV12-4 to TRBJ1-2, with no clear D. This CDR3 contains 14 residues. V lost 3 bases, J lost 5 bases, and 13 bases lay in between. In DNA form, the CDR3 reads TGTGCCAGCAGTTTCGGATCGTCTTTTTATGGCTACACCTTC. It specifies CASSFGSSFYGYTF.

This clonotype was detected once. This may be a read error, as it is one base from a much larger clone. The genes are TRBV4-1 and TRBJ1-3; 10 bases map to TRBD1. This CDR3 spans 16 amino acids. Germline V lookup: CDR1 MGHRA, CDR2 YSYEKL. V lost 2 bases to trimming and J lost 4 bases; unmatched junction nucleotides: 5. CDR3 DNA sequence: TGCGCCAGCAGCCAATCGGGACAGGGGAGCGGAAACACCATATATTTT. Translated: CASSQSGQGSGNTIYF.

This clonotype was counted ten times or more. The V gene is TRBV5-1, the J gene TRBJ1-1; D may be TRBD1 (5 bases). CDR3 length equals 15 residues. V lost 4 bases to trimming and J lost 2 bases, with 15 bases between them. Germline V lookup: CDR1 SGHRS, CDR2 YFSETQ. As DNA, the CDR3 is TGCGCCAGCAGCCCGGACGGGACCACCAACACTGAAGCTTTCTTT. Translated, it gives CASSPDGTTNTEAFF.

This clonotype has a count of ten or more. This chain joins TRBV27 and TRBJ2-2; 9 nucleotides align to TRBD1. Trimming at V came to 9 bases and at J to 6 bases, leaving 11 bases not matched to a gene. Germline CDR1 MNHEY, CDR2 SMNVEV (reference sequence). The CDR3 contains 15 residues. CDR3 sequence reads: CASRLIQGASGELFF. CDR3 DNA: TGTGCCAGTCGTCTTATACAGGGGGCTTCCGGGGAGCTGTTTTTT.